The clone carrying this T cell receptor (beta chain) was counted a few times. Its antigen remains unidentified. One end of the junction fails to match germline, which may point to a read error. These data originate in a study of blood T cells in healthy people across ages. Primed by a sample-barcoded 5' primer and a J-beta primer mix, a second PCR proceeded for roughly 7 to 11 cycles. TCRdb fed the 5' RACE reads into MiXCR, producing one record per CDR3 protein. Found here are about 1,400,000 distinct CDR3 sequences, 59% of them singletons; the top ten hold roughly 7%. Germline values: CDR1 SGHRS, CDR2 YFSETQ. The CDR3 has 13 residues. Study-wide findings and caveats: No one knew whether donors had CMV, which possibly confounded expanded clonotype changes. Aged donors had fewer naive CD4+ cells and lower diversity than long-lived donors.

This chain links TRBV5-1 with TRBJ2-7, with TRBD1 identical over 7 bases. Sequencing used blood. The receptor comes from a man aged 18 to 29 in good health. This CDR3 is CASSSTGFYEQYF. The CDR3 region has the DNA TGTGCCAGCAGTTCGACAGGGTTCTACGAGCAGTACTTC.